This T cell receptor (beta chain) was identified during a study of T cell changes during pregnancy in multiple sclerosis (dated by TCRdb to between 2017 and 2020). For the wider study: The study looked at changes in the T cell repertoire across pregnancy in women with multiple sclerosis.

The cysteine opens and the phenylalanine closes a CDR3 of 13 amino acids. CDR3 DNA only is kept here, 39 bases in frame from base 1. The germline V gene sets CDR1 to SGHVS and CDR2 to FNYEAQ. The junction shows trimming of 1 base on V and 7 bases on J, and the gene matches do not reach 3 bases of it. The library was built by means of the immunoSEQ multiplex PCR assay. Drawn from immuneACCESS, this table holds only the in-frame rearrangements with V and J called that TCRdb kept. Clones are partly lost; checked studies trace under half to an unresolved V gene and leave the rest unexplained. This sample comprises some 87,000 clones, just over 90% of them detected only once. The ten largest clones capture 0.21% of the sample. A remark on this clone: Its antigen target is currently unknown. No base quality values were provided; no much bigger clone lies one nucleotide off.

The source material was CD4+ T cells from peripheral blood mononuclear cells, sampled before pregnancy. Recombination linked TRBV7-6 to TRBJ1-2, with TRBD1 matching 7 junction bases. The sequence derives from a female donor with multiple sclerosis, enrolled in a pregnancy study. The CDR3 in this case is CASSLEQGFGYTF. The nucleotides read TGTGCCAGCAGCTTAGAACAGGGGTTTGGCTACACCTTC.